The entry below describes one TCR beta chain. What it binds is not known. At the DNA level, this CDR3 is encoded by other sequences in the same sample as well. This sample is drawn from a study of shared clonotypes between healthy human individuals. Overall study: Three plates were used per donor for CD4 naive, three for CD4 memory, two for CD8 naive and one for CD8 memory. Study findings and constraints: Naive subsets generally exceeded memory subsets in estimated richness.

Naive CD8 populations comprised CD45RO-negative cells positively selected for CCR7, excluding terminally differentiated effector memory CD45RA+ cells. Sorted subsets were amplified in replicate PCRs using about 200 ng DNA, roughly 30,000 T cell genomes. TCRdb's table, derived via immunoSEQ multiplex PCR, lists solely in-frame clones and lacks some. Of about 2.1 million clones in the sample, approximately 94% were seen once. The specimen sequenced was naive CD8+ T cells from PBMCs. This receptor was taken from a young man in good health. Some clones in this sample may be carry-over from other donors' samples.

CDR3 DNA: TGCGCCAGCAGCCAAGACCCGATAGCTGAAGCTTTCTTT. Its protein is CASSQDPIAEAFF. V is TRBV4-3 and J is TRBJ1-1; D is uncertain. Deletions cut 0 bases from V and 6 bases from J, with 8 bases between. CDR1 is LGHNA and CDR2 is YSLEER in the germline V gene. This CDR3 is 13 amino acids long.